The T cell receptor (beta chain) under discussion was sequenced for a study of T cell changes during pregnancy in multiple sclerosis. The assay was immunoSEQ multiplex PCR, and TCRdb's table has in-frame clones only and misses some. The sample contains roughly 52,000 clones, roughly 94% of which appear only once. This clone was seen just once. The CDR3 extends over 15 amino acids. CDR1 and CDR2 (germline): MNHNS, SASEGT. The ends lost 6 bases at V and 7 bases at J; junction bases unmatched: 10. The source material was CD8+ T cells from peripheral blood mononuclear cells, sampled before pregnancy. The rearrangement uses TRBV6-1 and TRBJ2-7; 12 positions agree with TRBD2. This clonotype was sampled from a female donor with multiple sclerosis, enrolled in a pregnancy study. The CDR3, as DNA: TGTGCCAGCAGCCCTGGACTAGCGGGGTTTGGTGAGCAGTACTTC. It specifies CASSPGLAGFGEQYF.